This T cell receptor (beta chain) came from a study of CD8 T cells in ankylosing spondylitis. Whole-study findings and limits: The disease-linked clones had a CD8+ phenotype and low blood frequencies. The study looked at matched synovial fluid samples from ankylosing spondylitis patients. Disease-linked clones were reported to be significantly enriched there.

The sample holds many counts of this clonotype. As yet, its antigen is unknown. In germline, CDR1 is SGDLS, CDR2 YYNGEE. Trimming shortened V by 5 bases and J by 6 bases, and 22 bases separated the two germline ends. The CDR3 has 16 residues. TCRdb recomputed calls from the 5' RACE reads with MiXCR, one row per CDR3 protein. The sample shows about 39,000 distinct CDR3 sequences, 3% of them seen only once. Material: blood, either unsorted or a sorted T cell fraction (not recorded which). The chain joins TRBV9 to TRBJ2-3; D could derive from TRBD1 or TRBD2 (5 bases each). The sequence came from a male donor with ankylosing spondylitis or in good health (not recorded which). CDR3 residues: CASSDRSGTVGDTQYF. The CDR3 nucleotides are TGTGCCAGCAGTGACCGTAGTGGGACCGTGGGGGATACGCAGTATTTT.